Listed here are 5 T cell receptor beta chains from one sample, sequenced in a study of T cell responses to AZD1222 COVID-19 vaccine. Method: immunoSEQ multiplex PCR; TCRdb's copy keeps in-frame clones and lacks some. The sample has 80,000 to 100,000 clones, roughly 87% seen once; the top ten hold about 5.8%. The sequences come from peripheral blood, collected on day 0 of AZD1222 vaccination. The receptors derive from an adult in good health.

The CDR3 region is CASSLSTDTQYF. CDR3 DNA sequence: TGTGCCAGCAGTTTGAGCACAGATACGCAGTATTTT. The V gene is TRBV12-3 or TRBV12-4, the J gene TRBJ2-3; D is uncertain. Trimming took off 3 bases at V and 0 bases at J, with 1 base between the two ends. CDR3 size: 12 residues.

This clone showed up just once. The chain joins TRBV19 to TRBJ2-7, with D perhaps TRBD2 (5 bases). Germline V gene sequence: CDR1 LNHDA, CDR2 SQIVND (reference sequence). Trimming left V 1 base short and J 0 bases short, with 13 bases between. The CDR3 is 16 residues long. The CDR3 protein is CASSIVASSISYEQYF. In DNA form, the CDR3 reads TGTGCCAGTAGTATAGTAGCCTCTAGCATCTCCTACGAGCAGTACTTC.

The chain uses TRBV7-9 and TRBJ1-1, with 8 bases identical to TRBD1. V trimming: 4 bases; J trimming: 2 bases; junction bases outside the gene matches: 9. Germline V gene sequence: CDR1 SEHNR, CDR2 FQNEAQ (reference sequence). CDR3 size: 16 residues. CDR3 sequence reads: CASSSYLTGVNTEAFF. The CDR3 DNA reads as TGTGCCAGCAGCTCGTACCTGACAGGGGTTAACACTGAAGCTTTCTTT.

This chain links TRBV6-5 with TRBJ2-7; 9 bases are shared with TRBD2. This CDR3 is built from 15 residues. Germline CDR1 MNHEY, CDR2 SVGAGI. V was clipped by 3 bases and J by 7 bases; unmatched bases: 10. The CDR3 nucleotides are TGTGCCAGCAGTTATGTGGCTAGCGGGACCGGGGAGCAGTACTTC. This sequence encodes CASSYVASGTGEQYF.

The chain carries TRBV5-3 and TRBJ2-1, with D tentatively TRBD2 (6 bases). TRBV5-3 is labeled an ORF, and its function is uncertain. The germline V and J ends were trimmed by 2 bases and 0 bases, with 12 bases remaining between them. This CDR3 has 16 amino acids. This CDR3 is CARSFMAGSSYNEQFF. The CDR3 DNA reads as TGTGCCAGAAGCTTTATGGCGGGGAGCTCCTACAATGAGCAGTTCTTC.